One and the same sample provided the 21 T cell receptor beta chains below, sequenced in a study of cytomegalovirus exposure and HLA in healthy donors. A multiplex PCR was run with 60 Vbeta primers and 13 Jbeta primers. Clones were sequenced by immunoSEQ multiplex PCR, and TCRdb holds only the in-frame ones, with some missing. The sample has 100,000 to 150,000 clones; roughly four fifths are singletons. The sample was PBMCs. The receptors originated from a woman aged 60-75 years in good health and CMV-seropositive.

This clone occurred once. The chain's CDR3 is CASTRTGTYEQYF. The DNA of the CDR3 is TGTGCCAGCACCAGGACAGGGACCTACGAGCAGTACTTC. The chain links TRBV6-1 to TRBJ2-7; 8 nucleotides agree with TRBD1. The CDR3 extends over 13 amino acids. Germline loops: CDR1 MNHNS, CDR2 SASEGT. Losses at the gene ends were 7 bases for V and 2 bases for J; bases not matched to a gene: 4.

V gene TRBV18 combines with J gene TRBJ1-1, with TRBD1 identical over 7 bases. From germline, CDR1 is KGHSH and CDR2 LQKENI. CDR3 size: 13 residues. V gave up 2 bases and J gave up 6 bases; unmatched junction bases: 3. The CDR3 spells CASSPNGQAEAFF. CDR3 sequence (DNA): TGTGCCAGCTCACCAAACGGACAGGCTGAAGCTTTCTTT. Full variable domain (rest looked up from reference TRBV18 and TRBJ1-1): NAGVMQNPRHLVRRRGQEARLRCSPMKGHSHVYWYRQLPEEGLKFMVYLQKENIIDESGMPKERFSAEFPKEGPSILRIQQVVRGDSAAYFCASSPNGQAEAFFGQGTRLTVV.

V gene TRBV5-1 combines with J gene TRBJ2-3; 13 nucleotides match TRBD2. CDR1 SGHRS and CDR2 YFSETQ come from the germline V gene. V gave up 4 bases and J gave up 2 bases; unmatched junction bases: 4. The CDR3 totals 16 residues. The CDR3 coding sequence is TGCGCCAGCAGCACACTAGCGGGAGGGTCCACAGATACGCAGTATTTT. Translation: CASSTLAGGSTDTQYF.

This CDR3 is CASSLAGTPSYNEQFF. Written as DNA, the CDR3 is TGTGCCAGCAGCTTGGCTGGGACACCATCCTACAATGAGCAGTTCTTC. The chain carries TRBV5-6 and TRBJ2-1, with D possibly being TRBD1 (6 bases). Trimming took 0 bases from V and 1 from J, leaving 11 bases between them. The CDR3 loop spans 16 amino acids. Germline V lookup: CDR1 SGHDT, CDR2 YYEEEE.

The rearrangement uses TRBV5-6 and TRBJ1-2, with a possible D match to TRBD1 (5 bases). Trimming removed 4 bases at V and 6 bases at J, with 25 bases between. The length of the CDR3 is 17 residues. Germline assignment: CDR1 SGHDT and CDR2 YYEEEE. The CDR3 DNA reads as TGTGCCAGCAGCACCCCAAGGATGGCAGGGCCTACGGATGGCTACACCTTC. Translating it yields CASSTPRMAGPTDGYTF.

This clone has just a few counts. The rearrangement joins TRBV15 to TRBJ2-7, with 8 bases identical to TRBD1. CDR1 LNHNV and CDR2 YYDKDF come from the germline V gene (reference sequence). This CDR3 has 16 amino acids. With 2 bases clipped from V and 7 bases from J, the junction kept 13 bases outside the gene matches. Here the CDR3 reads CATSRLTQGGFREQYF. The CDR3 DNA is TGTGCCACCAGCAGACTAACACAGGGGGGATTTCGGGAGCAGTACTTC.

The chain is built from TRBV5-1 and TRBJ2-7; 10 nucleotides line up with TRBD1. The junction had 9 bases not matched to a gene; V was cut back by 3 bases and J by 6 bases. CDR1 is SGHRS, CDR2 YFSETQ, per germline. This CDR3 spans 15 amino acids. As DNA, the CDR3 is TGCGCCAGCAGCTGGGGGGGACAGGGGTCCGGCGAGCAGTACTTC. Amino acid sequence: CASSWGGQGSGEQYF.

Turning to this clone: The identical CDR3 is also encoded by other nucleotide sequences in the sample. The rearrangement joins TRBV28 to TRBJ1-2; tentatively, D is TRBD1 (6 bases). V lost 6 bases to trimming and J lost 4 bases, with 9 bases between them. CDR1 is MDHEN, CDR2 SYDVKM, per germline. CDR3 size: 12 residues. Written as DNA, the CDR3 is TGTGCCAGCAGCCTAGGGGGCTATGGCTACACCTTC. It yields the protein CASSLGGYGYTF.

This clone appeared a few times. The chain has TRBV19 and TRBJ1-4; TRBD1 matches at 10 bases. Germline trimming cut 8 bases from V and 5 bases from J; bases unmatched to any gene: 8. The CDR3 has 15 residues. Germline V lookup: CDR1 LNHDA, CDR2 SQIVND (reference sequence). Written as DNA, the CDR3 is TGTGCCAGTTGGGACAGGGGTCGTGGGAATGAAAAACTGTTTTTT. This sequence encodes CASWDRGRGNEKLFF. The entire variable domain, with the rest obtained from reference TRBV19 and TRBJ1-4, is as follows: DGGITQSPKYLFRKEGQNVTLSCEQNLNHDAMYWYRQDPGQGLRLIYYSQIVNDFQKGDIAEGYSVSREKKESFPLTVTSAQKNPTAFYLCASWDRGRGNEKLFFGSGTQLSVL.

V is TRBV5-4 and J is TRBJ2-7; D perhaps matches TRBD2 (5 bases). V shed 0 bases and J shed 6 bases, with 19 bases lying between them. Germline V gene data show CDR1 as SGHNT and CDR2 as YYREEE (reference sequence). This CDR3 contains 16 residues. The CDR3 DNA follows: TGTGCCAGCAGCTTGGGGTCCGGGGTGGTTAGGAGCGAGCAGTACTTC. This gives the protein CASSLGSGVVRSEQYF.

The V call is TRBV13, the J call TRBJ2-7; D is uncertain. Germline values: CDR1 PRHDT, CDR2 FYEKMQ (reference sequence). The length of the CDR3 is 13 residues. Trimming stripped 0 bases from V and 6 bases from J, with 9 bases between. The CDR3 DNA reads TGTGCCAGCAGCTTAGGGCAGGCCTCCGAGCAGTACTTC. It codes for CASSLGQASEQYF.

The J gene is TRBJ2-5, the V gene TRBV2; 12 nucleotides align to TRBD2. V trimming: 3 bases; J trimming: 1 base; junction bases outside the gene matches: 3. CDR3 length: 16 residues. Germline V CDR1 and CDR2: SNHLY, FYNNEI. CDR3 region: CASSEVLAGGQETQYF. CDR3 DNA sequence: TGTGCCAGCAGTGAGGTACTAGCGGGAGGCCAAGAGACCCAGTACTTC.

This clone was observed a single time. This chain uses TRBV6-1 with TRBJ1-2; 9 nucleotides line up with TRBD1. Germline CDR1 and CDR2: MNHNS and SASEGT. This CDR3 has 13 amino acids. Trimming took 9 bases from V and 4 from J; bases not matched to a gene: 6. The CDR3 nucleotides read TGTGCCAGTGGACAGGGGAGTTTCTATGGCTACACCTTC. It is translated as CASGQGSFYGYTF.

The V call is TRBV7-9, the J call TRBJ1-1; 9 positions agree with TRBD1. Germline V lookup: CDR1 SEHNR, CDR2 FQNEAQ (reference sequence). The CDR3 extends over 17 amino acids. V lost 5 bases, J lost 1 base, and 11 bases stayed unmatched. CDR3 sequence (DNA): TGTGCCAGCAGCCCAGGGACAGGGCTCCGAAAGAACACTGAAGCTTTCTTT. Residues: CASSPGTGLRKNTEAFF.

The J gene is TRBJ2-5, the V gene TRBV6-1; D might be TRBD1 (6 bases). The J call may be wrong; the DNA end is better matched by TRBJ2-7. CDR1 and CDR2 from the germline V gene are MNHNS and SASEGT. The CDR3 has 14 amino acids. The CDR3 sequence: CASGSDRLIYEQYF. DNA for the CDR3: TGTGCCAGCGGTTCCGACAGGCTGATATACGAGCAGTACTTC.

The chain links TRBV9 to TRBJ2-2; TRBD2 matches 7 bases. The CDR3 loop spans 16 amino acids. Germline V CDR1 and CDR2: SGDLS, YYNGEE. V dropped 0 bases and J dropped 5; count of bases not matched to a gene: 7. The CDR3 reads CASSVVLAGETGELFF. The CDR3 DNA reads TGTGCCAGCAGCGTAGTATTAGCGGGTGAAACCGGGGAGCTGTTTTTT.

V and J are TRBV7-2 and TRBJ2-7; 12 nucleotides match TRBD2. The CDR3 totals 18 residues. Germline V gene data show CDR1 as SGHTA and CDR2 as FQGNSA. Trimming cost V 1 base and J 1 base; bases outside gene matches: 8. This CDR3 reads CASSLEAGLAGGSYEQYF. CDR3 in DNA: TGTGCCAGCAGCTTAGAAGCAGGTCTAGCGGGAGGGTCCTACGAGCAGTACTTC.

In this sample, this clone turned up many times. The CDR3 DNA follows: TGTGCCAGCAGCCTGCAGGGGTCCCGACGCGGCAATCAGCCCCAGCATTTT. This codes for CASSLQGSRRGNQPQHF. The genes are TRBV5-6 and TRBJ1-5; maybe TRBD1 (6 bases). Germline CDR1 SGHDT, CDR2 YYEEEE. CDR3 length equals 17 residues. V lost 4 bases, J lost 2 bases, and 19 bases lay in between.

The chain is built from TRBV15 and TRBJ1-2; a weak D match, TRBD1 (6 bases). V gave up 1 base and J gave up 6 bases, with 9 bases separating them. The CDR3 consists of 13 residues. CDR1 is LNHNV and CDR2 is YYDKDF in the germline V gene (reference sequence). The DNA for the CDR3 is TGTGCCACCAGCAGAGCGGGGGGCGATGGCTACACCTTC. Amino acids: CATSRAGGDGYTF.

The chain is built from TRBV9 and TRBJ2-1; 15 nucleotides align to TRBD2. This CDR3 has 18 residues. Germline assignment: CDR1 SGDLS and CDR2 YYNGEE. V was clipped by 3 bases and J by 4 bases; unmatched bases: 8. In DNA form, the CDR3 reads TGTGCCAGCAGCGGAGGGACTAGCGGGAGGAGGTCATACAATGAGCAGTTCTTC. It encodes CASSGGTSGRRSYNEQFF.

The chain is built from TRBV4-1 and TRBJ2-7, with 12 bases aligning to TRBD2. Unmatched junction bases numbered 7, after V lost 4 bases and J lost 3 bases. The CDR3 covers 16 residues. Germline CDR1 reads MGHRA; CDR2 reads YSYEKL. This CDR3 reads CASSPILAGGNYEQYF. CDR3 coding DNA: TGCGCCAGCAGCCCCATACTAGCGGGAGGCAACTACGAGCAGTACTTC.